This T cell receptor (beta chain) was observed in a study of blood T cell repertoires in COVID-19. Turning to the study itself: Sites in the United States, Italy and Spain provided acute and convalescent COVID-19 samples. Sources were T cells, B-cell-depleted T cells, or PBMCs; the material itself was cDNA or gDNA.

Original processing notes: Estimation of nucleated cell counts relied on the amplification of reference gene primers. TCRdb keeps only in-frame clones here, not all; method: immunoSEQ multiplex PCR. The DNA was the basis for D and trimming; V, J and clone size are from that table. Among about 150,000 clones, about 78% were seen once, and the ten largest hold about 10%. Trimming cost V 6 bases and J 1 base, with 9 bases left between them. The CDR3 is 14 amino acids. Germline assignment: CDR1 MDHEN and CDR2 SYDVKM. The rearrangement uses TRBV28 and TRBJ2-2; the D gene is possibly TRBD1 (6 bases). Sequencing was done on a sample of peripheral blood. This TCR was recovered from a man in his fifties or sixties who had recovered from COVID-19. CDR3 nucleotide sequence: TGTGCCAGCAGGGTGGGACAGAACACCGGGGAGCTGTTTTTT. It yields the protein CASRVGQNTGELFF.